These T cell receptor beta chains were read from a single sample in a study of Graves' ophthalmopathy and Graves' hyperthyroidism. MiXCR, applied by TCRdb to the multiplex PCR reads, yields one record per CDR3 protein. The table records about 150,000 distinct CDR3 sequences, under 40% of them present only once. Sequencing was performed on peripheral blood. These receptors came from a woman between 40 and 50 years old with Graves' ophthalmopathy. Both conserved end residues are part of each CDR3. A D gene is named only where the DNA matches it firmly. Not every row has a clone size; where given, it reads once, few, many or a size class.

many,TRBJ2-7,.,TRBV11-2,CASSGGSLVTGLHYEQYF,TGTGCCAGCAGCGGGGGGAGTTTAGTCACGGGACTTCACTACGAGCAGTACTTC
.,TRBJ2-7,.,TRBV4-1,CASSLPDRPSYEQYF,TGCGCCAGCAGCCTCCCCGACAGGCCCTCCTACGAGCAGTACTTC
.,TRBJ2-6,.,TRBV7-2,CASSLVSAGANVLTF,TGTGCCAGCAGCTTAGTATCGGCTGGGGCCAACGTCCTGACTTTC
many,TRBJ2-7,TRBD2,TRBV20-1,CSAPTGTRRYEQYF,TGCAGTGCTCCGACCGGGACTAGACGTTACGAGCAGTACTTC
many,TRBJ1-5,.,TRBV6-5,CASLDVTEASGQPQHF,TGTGCCAGCCTAGATGTCACAGAGGCGTCGGGCCAGCCCCAGCATTTT
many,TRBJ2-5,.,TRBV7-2,CASSRGAEVEETQYF,TGTGCCAGCAGTCGGGGGGCGGAAGTTGAAGAGACCCAGTACTTC
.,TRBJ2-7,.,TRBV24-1,CASSYGPARKLYEQYF,TGTGCCAGCAGTTACGGGCCTGCTCGCAAGCTCTACGAGCAGTACTTC
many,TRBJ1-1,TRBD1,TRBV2,CASTTDRASVFYTEAFF,TGTGCCAGCACCACAGACAGGGCTTCGGTATTTTACACTGAAGCTTTCTTT
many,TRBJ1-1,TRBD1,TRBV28,CASSTGGGTTEAFF,TGTGCCAGCAGTACGGGAGGGGGCACCACTGAAGCTTTCTTT
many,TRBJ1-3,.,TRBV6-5,CASSQSSGTGNTIYF,TGTGCCAGCAGTCAGAGCTCAGGGACTGGAAACACCATATATTTT
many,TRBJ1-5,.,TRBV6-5,CASSYSRENQPQHF,TGTGCCAGCAGTTACTCACGGGAGAATCAGCCCCAGCATTTT
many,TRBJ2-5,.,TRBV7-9,CASSKDGRTYGETQYF,TGTGCCAGCAGCAAGGATGGGCGGACCTACGGGGAGACCCAGTACTTC
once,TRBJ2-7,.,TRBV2,CASSAEGTSYEQYF,TGTGCCAGCAGTGCAGAGGGGACCTCCTACGAGCAGTACTTC
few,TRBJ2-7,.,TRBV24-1,CATSDSRDTYEQYF,TGTGCCACCAGTGATTCCCGGGATACCTACGAGCAGTACTTC
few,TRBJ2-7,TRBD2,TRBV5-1,CASSLPGLAGKYEQYF,TGCGCCAGCAGCTTGCCGGGACTAGCGGGAAAGTACGAGCAGTACTTC
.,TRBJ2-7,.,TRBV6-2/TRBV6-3,CASSYSRLLGYEQYF,TGTGCCAGCAGTTACTCGAGACTATTGGGCTACGAGCAGTACTTC
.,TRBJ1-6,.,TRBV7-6,CASSFGTSSPLHF,TGTGCCAGCAGCTTTGGGACCAGCTCACCCCTCCACTTT
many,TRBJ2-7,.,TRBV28,CASSISGPVVYEQYF,TGTGCCAGCAGTATCTCCGGACCAGTAGTCTACGAGCAGTACTTC
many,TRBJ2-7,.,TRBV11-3,CASSFQGTETYEQYF,TGTGCCAGCAGCTTTCAGGGCACTGAAACCTACGAGCAGTACTTC
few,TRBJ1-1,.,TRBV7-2,CASSLEPGSVTEAFF,TGTGCCAGCAGCTTAGAGCCGGGTTCTGTCACTGAAGCTTTCTTT